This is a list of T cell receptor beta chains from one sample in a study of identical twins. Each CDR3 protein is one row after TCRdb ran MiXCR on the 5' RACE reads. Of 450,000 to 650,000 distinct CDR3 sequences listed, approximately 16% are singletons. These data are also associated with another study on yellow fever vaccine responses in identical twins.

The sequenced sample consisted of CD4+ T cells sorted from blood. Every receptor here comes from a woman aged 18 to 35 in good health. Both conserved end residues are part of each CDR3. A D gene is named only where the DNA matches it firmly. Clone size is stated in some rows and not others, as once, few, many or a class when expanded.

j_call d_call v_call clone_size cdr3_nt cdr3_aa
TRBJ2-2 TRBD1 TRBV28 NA TGTGCCAGCAGTGCGTTAAACAGGGGAACCGGGGAGCTGTTTTTT CASSALNRGTGELFF
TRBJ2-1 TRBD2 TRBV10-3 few TGTGCCATCATGGGACTAGCGGGAGTCGGGGGTAATGAGCAGTTCTTC CAIMGLAGVGGNEQFF
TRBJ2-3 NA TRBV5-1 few TGCGCCAGCAGCTTGGACTTGTACCGTGGGCAGTATTTT CASSLDLYRGQYF
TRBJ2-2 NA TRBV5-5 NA TGTGCCAGCAGCTTGGGGGGGCAGGCCGGGGAGCTGTTTTTT CASSLGGQAGELFF
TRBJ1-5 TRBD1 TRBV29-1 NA TGCAGCGTTGGGACCGGGACAGCAAATCAGCCCCAGCATTTT CSVGTGTANQPQHF
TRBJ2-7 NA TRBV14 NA TGTGCCAGCAGCCTGACCAGGGCGGGTGAGCAGTACTTC CASSLTRAGEQYF
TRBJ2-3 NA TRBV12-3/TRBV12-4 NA TGTGCCAGCAGACTAGATGGGCTCACAGATACGCAGTATTTT CASRLDGLTDTQYF
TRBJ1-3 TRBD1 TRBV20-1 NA TGCAGTGCTAGAGCCGTAAAAGGACCGACAGGGATAGGAAACACCATATATTTT CSARAVKGPTGIGNTIYF
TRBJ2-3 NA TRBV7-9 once TGTGCCAGCAGCCCCTCCAACCCCCCGAGGGATACGCAGTATTTT CASSPSNPPRDTQYF
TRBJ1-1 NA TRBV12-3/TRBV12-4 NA TGTGCCAGCAGATCAAGGACGGGGAACAATGAAGCTTTCTTT CASRSRTGNNEAFF
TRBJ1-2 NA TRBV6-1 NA TGTGCCAGCGGTGGGGCCTATGGCTACACCTTC CASGGAYGYTF
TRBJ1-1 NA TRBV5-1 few TGCGCCAGCAGTTTCACAGGCGTGAACACTGAAGCTTTCTTT CASSFTGVNTEAFF
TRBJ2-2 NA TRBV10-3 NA TGTGCCATCAGCGACGCGAACACCGGGGAGCTGTTTTTT CAISDANTGELFF
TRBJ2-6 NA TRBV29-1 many TGCAGCGTAGAGAGTGGGGCCAACGTCCTGACTTTC CSVESGANVLTF
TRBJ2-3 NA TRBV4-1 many TGCGCCAGCAGCCAACGGACGACTTCTAGCACAGATACGCAGTATTTT CASSQRTTSSTDTQYF
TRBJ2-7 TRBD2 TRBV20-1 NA TGCAGTGCTAGCTCCGGGACTAGTGTCAACGAGCAGTACTTC CSASSGTSVNEQYF
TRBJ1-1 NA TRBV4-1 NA TGCGCCAGCAGCCAATCCGGCCTATCCTTTGAAGCTTTCTTT CASSQSGLSFEAFF
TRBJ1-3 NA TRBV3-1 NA TGTGCCAGCAGCCAACGCGCAGCCTGGGATGGAAACACCATATATTTT CASSQRAAWDGNTIYF
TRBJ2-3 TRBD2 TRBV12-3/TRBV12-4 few TGTGCCAGCAGTCCCACTAGCGGGGGTGTCACTAGCACAGATACGCAGTATTTT CASSPTSGGVTSTDTQYF
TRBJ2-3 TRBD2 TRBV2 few TGTGCCACCAACGGGGTAGCGGGGGACGTAGATACGCAGTATTTT CATNGVAGDVDTQYF
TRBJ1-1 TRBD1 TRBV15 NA TGTGCCACCAGCAGAGACACAGGGGGGGGACGGAACACTGAAGCTTTCTTT CATSRDTGGGRNTEAFF
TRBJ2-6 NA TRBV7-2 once TGTGCCAGCAGCTCCGGACACCAGATCTCTGGGGCCAACGTCCTGACTTTC CASSSGHQISGANVLTF
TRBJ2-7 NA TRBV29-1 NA TGCAGCGTTGAACAGGGAGGTCACGAGCAGTACTTC CSVEQGGHEQYF
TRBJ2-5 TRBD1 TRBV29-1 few TGCAGCGTCGCGTCGACAGGGGCCCAAGAGACCCAGTACTTC CSVASTGAQETQYF
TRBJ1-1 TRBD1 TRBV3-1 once TGTGCCAGCAGTCTTGACCCCGCCGGCAGGGACAGGAACACTGAAGCTTTCTTT CASSLDPAGRDRNTEAFF
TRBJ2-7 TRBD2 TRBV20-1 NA TGCAGTGCCTCTCCGGGACTAGCGGGGGACTCCTACGAGCAGTACTTC CSASPGLAGDSYEQYF
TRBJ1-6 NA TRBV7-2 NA TGTGCCAGCACCCCGGGGGGAGGAAATAATTCACCCCTCCACTTT CASTPGGGNNSPLHF
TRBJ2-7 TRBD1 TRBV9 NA TGTGCCAGCAGCGTAGAACAGGGGCTCGAGCAGTACTTC CASSVEQGLEQYF
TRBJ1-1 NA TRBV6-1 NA TGTGCCAGCAGTGTTATAGTAGGGGGGAAAGCTTTCTTT CASSVIVGGKAFF
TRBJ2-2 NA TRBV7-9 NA TGTGCCAGCAGCCCTGGACTGGCGCCCGGGGAGCTGTTTTTT CASSPGLAPGELFF
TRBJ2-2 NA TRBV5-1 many TGCGCCAGCAGCTTCAGGGGAACCGGGGAGCTGTTTTTT CASSFRGTGELFF
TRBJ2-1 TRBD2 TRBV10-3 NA TGTGCCATCAGTGATTCTAGGACTAGCGGGATCTCCTCCTACAATGAGCAGTTCTTC CAISDSRTSGISSYNEQFF
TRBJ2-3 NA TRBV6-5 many TGTGCCAGCAGTTACTCAGGGGCAGGCACAGATACGCAGTATTTT CASSYSGAGTDTQYF
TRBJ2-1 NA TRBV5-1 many TGCGCCAGCAGCTTGGGGAGGGACAATGAGCAGTTCTTC CASSLGRDNEQFF
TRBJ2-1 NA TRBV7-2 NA TGTGCCAGCAGCCCGGGTCCTACGGGCTATGAGCAGTTCTTC CASSPGPTGYEQFF
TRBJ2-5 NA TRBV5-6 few TGTGCCAGCAGGGGCCAGGGTCGGGAGACCCAGTACTTC CASRGQGRETQYF
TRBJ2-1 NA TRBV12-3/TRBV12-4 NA TGTGCCAGCAGTTTCTTGGCATGGGGGGAGAACTACAATGAGCAGTTCTTC CASSFLAWGENYNEQFF
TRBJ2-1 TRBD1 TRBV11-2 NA TGTGCCAGCAGCCCCAGACAGGGGATCGATGAGCAGTTCTTC CASSPRQGIDEQFF
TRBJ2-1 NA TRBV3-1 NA TGTGCCAGCAGCCAAGGTGACGGCGCCTACAATGAGCAGTTCTTC CASSQGDGAYNEQFF
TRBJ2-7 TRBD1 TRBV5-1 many TGCGCCAGCAGCTGGGACAGGGGAGGCGAGCAGTACTTC CASSWDRGGEQYF
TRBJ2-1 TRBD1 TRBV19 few TGTGCCAGTACCGTGCTCACAGGGGTTCCCCCGAGAGAGCAGTTCTTC CASTVLTGVPPREQFF
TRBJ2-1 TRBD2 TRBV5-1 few TGCGCCAGCAGATTAATGGGTAGTCGGGAGGGAAGCTCCTACAATGAGCAGTTCTTC CASRLMGSREGSSYNEQFF